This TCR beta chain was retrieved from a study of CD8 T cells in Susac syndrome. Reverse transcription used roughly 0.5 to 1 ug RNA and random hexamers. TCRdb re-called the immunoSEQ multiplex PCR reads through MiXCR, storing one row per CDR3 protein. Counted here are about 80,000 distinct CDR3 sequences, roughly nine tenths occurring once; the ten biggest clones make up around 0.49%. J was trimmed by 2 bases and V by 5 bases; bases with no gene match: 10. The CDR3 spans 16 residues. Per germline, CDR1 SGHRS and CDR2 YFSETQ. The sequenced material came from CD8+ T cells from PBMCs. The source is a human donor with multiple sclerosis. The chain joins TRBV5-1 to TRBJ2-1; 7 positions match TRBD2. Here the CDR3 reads CASREVGGPAYNEQFF. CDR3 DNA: TGCGCCAGCAGAGAGGTGGGAGGGCCGGCCTACAATGAGCAGTTCTTC.